This T cell receptor beta chain was identified in a study of cytomegalovirus exposure and HLA in healthy donors listed by TCRdb under 2017. With respect to the entire study: In an earlier analysis of several hundred of the donors, 276 Gb of sequence data and roughly 100 million unique TCR beta sequences from about 179 million T cells were reported. Donor age, sex, ethnicity and CMV serostatus were compiled alongside the repertoire data. On average, around 240,000 unique TCR beta nucleotide sequences were sequenced per donor among 350 to 400 genotyped donors of the cohort, with roughly 20% of those sequences being non-productive. The study profiled the T cell repertoires of fewer than 850 subjects by immunosequencing and related them to cytomegalovirus serostatus. To predict cytomegalovirus infection status, the study brought together high-throughput TCR immunosequencing, statistical association of individual TCRs with disease status, and machine learning. The study aimed to test whether signatures of past pathogen exposure could be identified by cataloging public T cell receptors. In a later genetic analysis, genome-wide SNP genotypes for about 65% of the roughly 670 donors were used, and that subset was treated as a discovery cohort. HLA typing included class I and class II loci at four-digit resolution. Several DR-DQ haplotypes were treated as single units for association and clustering because of strong linkage in the cohort. Typing coverage differed by locus: A, B, C, DRB1 and DQB1 were typed in roughly 629-640 donors, DQA1 in 500 to 550, DPA1 in some 600, and DPB1 in roughly 450. All discovery cohort repertoires had been generated on a single sequencing platform. A later analysis re-examined previously published TCR beta repertoires from about 700 donors and added high-resolution HLA genotyping to investigate patterns of TCR occurrence. In addition to the first cohort of 500 to 850 subjects, a separate validation cohort of approximately 130 different subjects was used. Approximately 310 gigabases of sequencing data and 70 million to 95 million unique TCR sequences made up an early release that covered some 640 HLA-typed donors. An earlier analysis of 587 of the donors used high-throughput TCR beta sequencing to judge whether each TCR beta V gene segment behaved as functional or pseudogenic. The genetic ancestry cluster associated with self-reported Caucasian donors included about 84% of the 300 to 450 genotyped donors. In the later analysis, no new phenotypic data were used to find candidate immune exposures; instead, reliance was placed on TCR beta sequences and their occurrence across donors.

The cysteine opens and the phenylalanine closes a CDR3 of 18 amino acids. The kept DNA is CDR3 alone, 54 bases in frame from the first base. The germline V gene provides CDR1 SGHRS and CDR2 YFSETQ. V is cut back by 4 bases and J by 0 bases, with 13 bases in the junction unmatched. Library preparation was by the immunoSEQ multiplex PCR assay. For the multiplex PCR, a mixture combining 60 forward primers for TCR Vbeta segments and 13 reverse primers for TCR Jbeta segments was used. The CDR3 region of rearranged TCR beta genes was amplified from genomic DNA with a multiplex PCR assay. Amplified TCR beta libraries were sequenced as 87-base-pair reads on the Illumina HiSeq System. On the study's bioinformatics: A later analysis tallied 75 million to 85 million unique TCR beta chains across the 700 or so repertoires, and roughly 11 million of those chains were shared by two or more donors. Raw reads were error-corrected and collapsed into unique sequences with a nearest-neighbor algorithm that merged closely related sequences to remove PCR and sequencing errors. Alignment of CDR3 sequences to IMGT reference sequences was used to assign V, D and J gene segments. For a sequence to be retained, a match of at least six nucleotides was required to both a V gene segment and a J gene segment. A rearrangement counted as productive if the CDR3 had no stop codons and remained in frame with V and J, and every other rearrangement counted as non-productive. CDR3 was defined by IMGT convention, running from the second conserved V-encoded cysteine to the conserved J-encoded phenylalanine. In an earlier analysis of 500 to 650 of the donors, sequences lacking an unambiguous match to a single V gene segment were excluded. In an earlier analysis of some 590 of the donors, a V segment was called functional when productive rearrangements were above 56.7%, and segregating when the standard deviation between donors exceeded 5%. To diagnose cytomegalovirus status from the catalog of TCR beta chain sequences, a statistical classification framework was built. In a later analysis, V and J genes were assigned by comparing TCR nucleotide sequences against IMGT/GENE-DB human TR gene sequences. Using the TCRdist pipeline, a later analysis assigned CDR3 sequences along with most-parsimonious VDJ recombination scenarios. In a later analysis, each TCR beta chain was defined by its CDR3 amino acid sequence together with its V-gene family, and reads lacking a unique V-gene family were excluded. As a way to deal with suspected cross-contamination and a sequencing artifact, a later analysis dropped 640 or so nucleotide sequences that were highly shared and had low generation probability. In a later analysis, a clonal expansion index was calculated for each public chain from normalized within-repertoire ranks of inferred template counts. In a later analysis, generation probabilities were computed using a VDJ recombination model fitted to out-of-frame rearrangements, and the results were checked against IGoR. In a later analysis, hypergeometric tests were used to score TCR-TCR, TCR-HLA and TCR-CMV co-occurrence, with a repertoire-size bias correction applied to TCR pairs. To estimate false discovery rates, a later analysis permuted the HLA or CMV assignments 20 times. In a later analysis, co-occurring TCRs were grouped using DBSCAN, and TCRdist sequence similarity was added for clustering within HLA-allele-positive subsets. Repertoires with fewer than 30,000 or more than 120,000 public chains, plus five repertoires with anomalous nucleotide sharing, were excluded from co-occurrence clustering. TCRdb mirrors the immuneACCESS table, restricted to in-frame sequences. Some clones are absent from its copies; in checked studies, under half trace to an unresolved V gene, and the reason for the others is unknown. That table gives V, J and clone size, and the DNA gave D and trimming. The sample includes 78,000 or so clones, with roughly 65% observed a single time. The ten largest clones add up to roughly 4% of the sample.

What the authors observed across the whole study: The earlier analysis of approximately 560 of the donors excluded some 16 rarely observed V segments, including chromosome 9 orphons, because counts were too low. Only TCR beta chains were sequenced in this cohort, and the absence of alpha or paired-chain data limited detectable features. In an earlier analysis of 587 of the donors, most TCR beta V segments appeared in productive rearrangements about 90% or about 30% of the time, broadly matching IMGT annotations. A later analysis found that TCR association rates varied across HLA loci, with DRB1 alleles showing the most associated TCRs and HLA-C alleles the fewest. A further reported finding was that TCR beta sequences accurately predicted the HLA-A and HLA-B alleles for most subjects in the first cohort. Most TCR sequences were seen in very few donors, while some public TCRs were found in many individuals. A group of highly shared sequence variants was considered likely to be a technical artifact of the sequencing pipeline. A few of the identified cytomegalovirus-associated TCR beta chains were confirmed in vitro to be specific for cytomegalovirus antigens. The authors suggested that the approach could potentially be extended to other disease states and immunological phenotypes. A later analysis associated 16,951 TCR beta sequences with specific HLA alleles at a false discovery rate of 0.05. Because HLA typing was unavailable for some donors at each locus, only the typed subset was used in association tests. A later analysis found that most CMV-associated TCR beta chains appeared HLA-restricted, with HLA associations seemingly driven largely by CMV exposure. In a later analysis, HLA-associated TCR beta chains were found to be more clonally expanded and to have lower generation probabilities than equally common non-associated chains. In a later genetic analysis, fewer N-insertions in productive TCRs were reported among donors in an Asian-associated ancestry cluster than the roughly 700-donor mean. Assigning TCR associations to individual alleles was difficult when HLA alleles, especially DR and DQ, strongly co-occurred. The study gave a list of 150 to 200 TCR beta chains associated with cytomegalovirus. Some IMGT-functional V segments, including TRBV6-2 and TRBV6-3, could not be distinguished by the 87-base-pair reads and were therefore excluded. Linkage disequilibrium might explain the correlated functional status among segregating V segments, but an unknown experimental factor could not be excluded. A later genetic analysis associated a missense DCLRE1C variant with V-gene and J-gene trimming of TCR beta chains, and an independent cohort replicated the association. The classifier was reported to diagnose cytomegalovirus status with high specificity and sensitivity in both the original cohort and the validation cohort. The presence/absence analyses assumed that sequencing depth was roughly uniform across donors, and that assumption may not be true. A later analysis reported that several top co-occurrence clusters appeared linked to parvovirus B19, influenza, CMV and Epstein-Barr virus. CMV serostatus was the only immune exposure information available for the cohort.

The cohort comprised some 680 healthy bone marrow donors. All cohort members were sampled while nominally healthy, although unrecorded immune exposures were likely present. The donor tested CMV seropositive and was one of the 289 seropositive cohort members. A peripheral blood sample was collected from each donor, and TCR beta sequencing was performed on peripheral blood mononuclear cells. Genomic DNA extraction from the blood cell samples was performed with the Qiagen DNeasy Blood Extraction Kit. A word on this clone: What antigen it recognizes has not been identified. No much larger clone exists at a distance of one base, and base qualities are not known.

The chain was built from TRBV5-1 and TRBJ1-5; 7 of the junction bases match TRBD1. The sequencing input was PBMCs. The receptor comes from a male donor in good health and CMV-seropositive. The CDR3 protein: CASSPGTEGLYSNQPQHF. The DNA reads as follows: TGCGCCAGCAGCCCAGGGACAGAGGGCCTTTATAGCAATCAGCCCCAGCATTTT.